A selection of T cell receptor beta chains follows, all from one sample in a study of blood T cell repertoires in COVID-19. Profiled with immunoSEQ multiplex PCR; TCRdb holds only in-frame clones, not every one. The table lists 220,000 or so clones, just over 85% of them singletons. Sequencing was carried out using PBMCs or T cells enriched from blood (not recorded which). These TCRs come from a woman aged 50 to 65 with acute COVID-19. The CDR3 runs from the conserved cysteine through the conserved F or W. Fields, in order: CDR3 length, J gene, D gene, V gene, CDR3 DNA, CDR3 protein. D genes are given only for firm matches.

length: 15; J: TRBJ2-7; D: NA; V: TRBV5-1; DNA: TGCGCCAGCAGCTTGGCTCCGGGAACATCCTACGAGCAGTACTTC; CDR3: CASSLAPGTSYEQYF
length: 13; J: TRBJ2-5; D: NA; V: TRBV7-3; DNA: TGTGCCAGCAGCTTACAACAGCAAGAGACCCAGTACTTC; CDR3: CASSLQQQETQYF
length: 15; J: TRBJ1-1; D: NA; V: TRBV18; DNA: TGTGCCAGCTCACGAGGAGCGAACTGGAACACTGAAGCTTTCTTT; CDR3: CASSRGANWNTEAFF
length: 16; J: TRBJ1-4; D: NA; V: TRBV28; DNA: TGTGCCAGCAGTTTCTTGGGGTCCGGACTTAATGAAAAACTGTTTTTT; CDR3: CASSFLGSGLNEKLFF
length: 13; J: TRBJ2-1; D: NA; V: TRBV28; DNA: TGTGCCAGCAGTTTGGGGGAGGTAAATGAGCAGTTCTTC; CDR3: CASSLGEVNEQFF
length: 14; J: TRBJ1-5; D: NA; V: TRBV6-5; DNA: TGTGCCAGCAGCACCCACAGGGCCAATCAGCCCCAGCATTTT; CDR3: CASSTHRANQPQHF
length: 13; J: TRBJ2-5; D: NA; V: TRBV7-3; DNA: TGTGCCAGCAGCTTAACAACAGGGGAGACCCAGTACTTC; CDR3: CASSLTTGETQYF
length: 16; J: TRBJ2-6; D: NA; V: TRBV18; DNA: TGTGCCAGCTCACCGGGGGCGGGAGCTGGGGCCAACGTCCTGACTTTC; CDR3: CASSPGAGAGANVLTF
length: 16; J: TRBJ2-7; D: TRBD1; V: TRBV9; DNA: TGTGCCAGCAGCGTAGGAGCTACAGGGGGCAGATACGAGCAGTACTTC; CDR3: CASSVGATGGRYEQYF
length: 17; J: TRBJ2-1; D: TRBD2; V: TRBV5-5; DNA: TGTGCCAGCAGCTTGGTGGTGGGAGCGGGAGTCTTTAATGAGCAGTTCTTC; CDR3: CASSLVVGAGVFNEQFF